A single sample gave rise to the 2 T cell receptor beta chains below, sequenced in a study of T cell changes during pregnancy in multiple sclerosis. Clones were read by immunoSEQ multiplex PCR, and TCRdb kept only the in-frame ones, dropping some. The table records roughly 79,000 clones, 85% to 95% of them present only once. Material: CD4+ T cells from peripheral blood mononuclear cells, obtained before pregnancy. These receptors were taken from a female donor with multiple sclerosis, enrolled in a pregnancy study.

CDR3 DNA: TGTGCCAGCAGTTTTGTGTCGGTTTTGGATGAGCAGTTCTTC. Its translation is CASSFVSVLDEQFF. V gene TRBV2 combines with J gene TRBJ2-1; the D is unclear. The germline V and J ends were trimmed by 5 bases and 8 bases, with 16 bases remaining between them. The germline V gene encodes CDR1 SNHLY and CDR2 FYNNEI. CDR3 length: 14 residues.

The chain's CDR3 is CAISDSEKLFF. CDR3 coding DNA: TGTGCCATCAGTGACAGTGAAAAACTGTTTTTT. The rearrangement uses TRBV10-3 and TRBJ1-4; D gene uncertain. V gave up 3 bases and J gave up 7 bases, with 3 bases separating them. CDR3 length: 11 residues. CDR1 ENHRY and CDR2 SYGVKD come from the germline V gene.